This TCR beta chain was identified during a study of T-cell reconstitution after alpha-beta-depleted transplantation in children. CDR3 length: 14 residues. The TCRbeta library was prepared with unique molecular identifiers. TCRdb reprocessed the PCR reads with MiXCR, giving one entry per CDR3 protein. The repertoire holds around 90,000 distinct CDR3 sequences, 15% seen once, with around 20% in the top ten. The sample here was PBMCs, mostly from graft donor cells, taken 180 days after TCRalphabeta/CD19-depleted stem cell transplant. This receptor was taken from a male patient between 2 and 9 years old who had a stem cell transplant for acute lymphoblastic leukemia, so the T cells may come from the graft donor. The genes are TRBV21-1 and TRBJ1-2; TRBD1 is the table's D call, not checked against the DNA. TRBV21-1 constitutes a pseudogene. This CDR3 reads CASSKARVNYGYTF. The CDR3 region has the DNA TGTGCCAGCAGCAAAGCCAGGGTCAACTATGGCTACACCTTC.